One T cell receptor beta chain is described in this entry. As handled by the study authors: The assay estimated nucleated cells by amplifying reference gene primers. The table came from immunoSEQ multiplex PCR; TCRdb's copy has only in-frame clones and leaves some out. D and trimming come from the DNA, and the V and J calls and clone size come from that table. The sample holds around 620,000 clones, 70% to 90% seen once. The source of the sample is a study of blood T cell repertoires in COVID-19. Study at large: COVID-19 samples collected from the United States, Italy and Spain covered acute and convalescent phases. T cells, B-cell-depleted T cells, or PBMCs supplied cDNA or gDNA.

The CDR3 runs 19 residues. V lost 5 bases and J lost 0; bases outside the gene matches: 16. Per the germline V gene, CDR1 is SGHTA and CDR2 is FQGNSA. What was sequenced was peripheral blood. The sequence derives from a woman between 18 and 29 years old with acute or convalescent COVID-19. V and J are TRBV7-2 and TRBJ2-7; 10 bases map to TRBD2. Written as DNA, the CDR3 is TGTGCCAGCAGCCGCGAAATCCTAGCGGGGGTTTTTAGCTCCTACGAGCAGTACTTC. Translation: CASSREILAGVFSSYEQYF.